Included here is one T cell receptor (beta chain) sequence, with context. This sample is part of a study of T cell responses to AZD1222 COVID-19 vaccine. CDR3 length: 14 amino acids. With 2 bases clipped from V and 6 bases from J, the junction kept 0 bases outside the gene matches. The germline V gene encodes CDR1 MRHNA and CDR2 SNTAGT. Profiling relied on immunoSEQ multiplex PCR, and the TCRdb table lists in-frame clones only, not all of them. The sample consists of around 100,000 clones, around nine tenths of them appearing once. The starting material was peripheral blood, obtained 28 days after the second AZD1222 dose. The clonotype comes from an adult who received the AZD1222 COVID-19 vaccine. The V gene is TRBV6-4, the J gene TRBJ1-6; TRBD1 matches at 8 bases. The CDR3 loop is CASSDQGANSPLHF. CDR3 sequence (DNA): TGTGCCAGCAGTGACCAGGGGGCTAATTCACCCCTCCACTTT.